One and the same sample provided the 17 T cell receptor beta chains below, sequenced in a study of cytomegalovirus exposure and HLA in healthy donors. The study ran its PCR with 60 Vbeta and 13 Jbeta primers. TCRdb's table, derived via immunoSEQ multiplex PCR, lists solely in-frame clones and lacks some. The data show about 160,000 clones, 80% seen once. Sample: PBMCs. These TCRs come from a young man in good health and CMV-seropositive.

V and J are TRBV5-4 and TRBJ1-5; D is uncertain. Germline V CDR1 and CDR2: SGHNT, YYREEE (reference sequence). V was clipped by 2 bases and J by 4 bases, with 10 bases between them. The CDR3 has 14 amino acids. The CDR3 sequence is CASSFDPGNQPQHF. DNA of the CDR3: TGTGCCAGCAGCTTTGATCCGGGAAATCAGCCCCAGCATTTT. The variable domain in full, completed from reference TRBV5-4 and TRBJ1-5, reads ETGVTQSPTHLIKTRGQQVTLRCSSQSGHNTVSWYQQALGQGPQFIFQYYREEENGRGNFPPRFSGLQFPNYSSELNVNALELDDSALYLCASSFDPGNQPQHFGDGTRLSIL.

The chain recombines TRBV5-6 with TRBJ2-7; tentative D call: TRBD1 (5 bases). The germline V and J ends were trimmed by 0 bases and 3 bases, with 10 bases remaining between them. Germline V gives CDR1 SGHDT, CDR2 YYEEEE. The CDR3 is 14 amino acids. For the CDR3, the DNA is TGTGCCAGCAGCTTGGGAGACGGACACTACGAGCAGTACTTC. It is translated as CASSLGDGHYEQYF.

This chain uses TRBV7-3 with TRBJ2-2, with 7 positions matching TRBD1. Germline CDR1 SGHTA, CDR2 FQGTGA. The junction had 2 bases not matched to a gene; V was cut back by 6 bases and J by 4 bases. This CDR3 spans 13 amino acids. The chain's CDR3 is CASSRQGTGELFF. CDR3 DNA sequence: TGTGCCAGCAGTCGACAGGGCACCGGGGAGCTGTTTTTT.

The chain links TRBV18 to TRBJ2-3; the match to TRBD1 covers 7 bases. This CDR3 region has 14 residues. CDR1 is KGHSH and CDR2 is LQKENI in the germline V gene. With V trimmed by 8 bases and J by 4 bases, 9 bases remained unmatched. CDR3 amino acids: CASAAGTVPDTQYF. The CDR3 DNA reads TGTGCCAGCGCAGCCGGGACAGTCCCAGATACGCAGTATTTT.

The chain carries TRBV10-3 and TRBJ2-2; 8 nucleotides agree with TRBD1. Unmatched junction bases numbered 6, after V lost 0 bases and J lost 3 bases. The CDR3 sequence is 17 residues long. Germline CDR1 is ENHRY and CDR2 is SYGVKD. The CDR3 loop is CAISESSDRVDTGELFF. For the CDR3, the DNA is TGTGCCATCAGTGAGTCGTCGGACAGGGTGGACACCGGGGAGCTGTTTTTT.

V gene TRBV30 combines with J gene TRBJ1-1; D is ambiguous. Germline V gene data show CDR1 as GTSNPN and CDR2 as SVGIG (reference sequence). The length of the CDR3 is 13 residues. Trimming pared 6 bases from V and 5 bases from J, leaving 16 bases between. The CDR3 spells CACVRGSRTEAFF. DNA of the CDR3: TGTGCCTGTGTCCGGGGATCTAGGACTGAAGCTTTCTTT.

The chain is built from TRBV29-1 and TRBJ2-7; 7 bases match TRBD2. CDR1 SQVTM and CDR2 ANQGSEA come from the germline V gene. Trimming at V came to 5 bases and at J to 3 bases, leaving 10 bases not matched to a gene. The CDR3 sequence is 14 residues long. Here the CDR3 DNA reads TGCAGCGTTCCGGCGGAGGGAGGGGACTACGAGCAGTACTTC. Translating it yields CSVPAEGGDYEQYF.

This clone is a singleton in its sample. The rearrangement uses TRBV5-4 and TRBJ1-2; 8 positions agree with TRBD1. The CDR3 sequence is 14 residues long. The junction had 8 bases not matched to a gene; V was cut back by 2 bases and J by 8 bases. Germline V lookup: CDR1 SGHNT, CDR2 YYREEE (reference sequence). The CDR3 is CASSLFQGARGYTF. CDR3 sequence (DNA): TGTGCCAGCAGCTTATTTCAGGGGGCGAGGGGCTACACCTTC.

The gene calls are TRBV2 and TRBJ2-3; the match to TRBD2 covers 7 bases. V lost 6 bases to trimming and J lost 6 bases; unmatched junction nucleotides: 15. CDR3 size: 16 residues. Per the germline V gene, CDR1 is SNHLY and CDR2 is FYNNEI. In DNA, the CDR3 is TGTGCCAGCAGATCTGGACTAGTGGGGGGGTCGGATACGCAGTATTTT. Its translation is CASRSGLVGGSDTQYF. The full variable domain, completed using reference TRBV2 and TRBJ2-3, is EPEVTQTPSHQVTQMGQEVILRCVPISNHLYFYWYRQILGQKVEFLVSFYNNEISEKSEIFDDQFSVERPDGSNFTLKIRSTKLEDSAMYFCASRSGLVGGSDTQYFGPGTRLTVL.

CDR3 coding DNA: TGTGCCGGGAGGGGACGGACAAACTATGGCTACACCTTC. As protein: CAGRGRTNYGYTF. The chain joins TRBV28 to TRBJ1-2; tentative D call: TRBD1 (5 bases). Germline-derived CDR1 and CDR2 are MDHEN and SYDVKM. The CDR3 covers 13 residues. V was cut by 11 bases and J by 2 bases, with 15 bases left in between.

The gene calls are TRBV4-1 and TRBJ2-7, with D perhaps TRBD1 (5 bases). Germline CDR1 MGHRA, CDR2 YSYEKL. V lost 0 bases to trimming and J lost 2 bases, with 11 bases between them. The CDR3 consists of 15 residues. The CDR3 protein is CASSQDIAGPYEQYF. Written as DNA, the CDR3 is TGCGCCAGCAGCCAAGATATTGCAGGGCCCTACGAGCAGTACTTC.

CDR3 sequence (DNA): TGTGCCAGCAGCCCCCCGACTAGTGGGGGTCCGGGGACCCAGTACTTC. Translating it yields CASSPPTSGGPGTQYF. The chain couples TRBV5-4 to TRBJ2-5; the D gene is possibly TRBD2 (6 bases). The germline V gene has CDR1 SGHNT and CDR2 YYREEE (reference sequence). The V end was cut by 4 bases, the J end by 7 bases, with 23 bases between. The CDR3 runs to 16 residues.

The V gene is TRBV9, the J gene TRBJ2-2; TRBD1 matches 11 bases. This CDR3 is built from 15 residues. V gave up 5 bases and J gave up 7 bases; unmatched junction bases: 7. Germline V gives CDR1 SGDLS, CDR2 YYNGEE. The CDR3 bases are TGTGCCAGCAGGCCGGGGACAGGGGGTTTCGGGGAGCTGTTTTTT. Translation: CASRPGTGGFGELFF.

With respect to this clone: Here the CDR3 omits its conserved ending phenylalanine or tryptophan, so a read error is the likely source. V is TRBV2 and J is TRBJ1-6; 7 positions agree with TRBD1. J gave up 6 bases and V 2 bases, and 4 bases lay outside the gene matches. The CDR3 has 15 amino acids. Germline CDR1 is SNHLY and CDR2 is FYNNEI. The CDR3 is CASSELGQSNSPLHL. CDR3 nucleotide sequence: TGTGCCAGCAGTGAACTGGGACAGAGTAATTCACCCCTCCACCTT.

The J gene is TRBJ2-5, the V gene TRBV10-2; D possibly corresponds to TRBD1 (5 bases). The germline CDR1 and CDR2 sequences are WSHSY and SAAADI. This CDR3 has 16 residues. V lost 0 bases to trimming and J lost 5 bases, with 16 bases between them. The CDR3 sequence: CASSESRVREKETQYF. CDR3 sequence (DNA): TGCGCCAGCAGTGAGTCCAGGGTCCGAGAGAAGGAGACCCAGTACTTC.

The chain has TRBV7-8 and TRBJ1-4, with D perhaps TRBD1 (5 bases). Germline V lookup: CDR1 SGHVS, CDR2 FQNEAQ. The length of the CDR3 is 14 residues. Trimming removed 1 base at V and 7 bases at J, with 10 bases between. This CDR3 is CASSLGTGGEKLFF. The CDR3 DNA is TGTGCCAGCAGCTTAGGAACAGGCGGTGAAAAACTGTTTTTT.

The chain recombines TRBV19 with TRBJ1-3; D not resolved. Germline V gives CDR1 LNHDA, CDR2 SQIVND (reference sequence). This CDR3 region has 14 residues. V was clipped by 9 bases and J by 0 bases, with 12 bases between them. As DNA, the CDR3 is TGTGCCAGCCTCAACGCAGGCTCTGGAAACACCATATATTTT. It yields the protein CASLNAGSGNTIYF.